What follows are 18 T cell receptor beta chains derived from one specimen sequenced in a study of T cell responses to AZD1222 COVID-19 vaccine. Data came from immunoSEQ multiplex PCR; TCRdb stores just in-frame clones and leaves some out. Among approximately 130,000 clones, about 86% were seen once, and the ten largest hold about 2.9%. The sequences come from peripheral blood, collected 28 days after the second AZD1222 dose. All receptors come from an adult who received the AZD1222 COVID-19 vaccine.

The rearrangement joins TRBV7-3 to TRBJ2-1; TRBD2 aligns across 8 bases. V shed 1 base and J 7 bases; nucleotides not matched to a gene: 9. Germline V gene sequence: CDR1 SGHTA, CDR2 FQGTGA. This CDR3 spans 16 amino acids. The CDR3 is CASSLRGSGGQNEQFF. CDR3 bases: TGTGCCAGCAGCTTAAGAGGATCGGGGGGGCAGAATGAGCAGTTCTTC.

The J gene is TRBJ1-6, the V gene TRBV14; D possibly corresponds to TRBD1 (6 bases). From germline, CDR1 is SGHDN and CDR2 FVKESK. The CDR3 is made up of 14 amino acids. V shed 0 bases and J shed 11 bases, with 11 bases lying between them. Here the CDR3 DNA reads TGTGCCAGCAGCCAAGATAGAGGGGGAACACCCCTCCACTTT. Protein sequence: CASSQDRGGTPLHF.

This rearrangement joins TRBV4-3 to TRBJ1-1, with 8 bases that match TRBD1. The CDR3 loop spans 16 amino acids. The germline V gene encodes CDR1 LGHNA and CDR2 YSLEER. V was pared by 5 bases and J by 2 bases, with 10 bases of the junction left unmatched. This chain's CDR3 is CASSMGTGTTNTEAFF. The CDR3 coding sequence is TGCGCCAGCAGCATGGGGACAGGCACAACAAACACTGAAGCTTTCTTT.

The chain employs TRBV18 and TRBJ1-5, with TRBD1 matching 8 bases. The V gene end was trimmed by 6 bases and the J gene end by 3 bases; junction bases not matched to a gene: 4. This CDR3 region has 14 residues. Germline V gene sequence: CDR1 KGHSH, CDR2 LQKENI. CDR3 in DNA: TGTGCCAGCTCGCCGGGACAGGTCAATCAGCCCCAGCATTTT. Amino acids: CASSPGQVNQPQHF.

The table lists this clone with many counts. CDR3 DNA sequence: TGTGCCAGTAGTGTGGATTATTCAACTAATGAAAAACTGTTTTTT. Its protein product is CASSVDYSTNEKLFF. J is TRBJ1-4 and V is TRBV19; D is unresolved. Germline-derived CDR1 and CDR2 are LNHDA and SQIVND (reference sequence). V was cut by 5 bases and J by 0 bases, with 10 bases left in between. The CDR3 totals 15 residues.

V and J are TRBV7-2 and TRBJ1-5; D is undetermined. Trimming cost V 1 base and J 0 bases, with 7 bases left between them. The CDR3 sequence is 15 residues long. Germline CDR1 SGHTA, CDR2 FQGNSA. The CDR3 DNA is TGTGCCAGCAGCTTAGACTTTTATAGCAATCAGCCCCAGCATTTT. Its translation is CASSLDFYSNQPQHF.

The CDR3 protein is CASSLGPGLWGEKLFF. The CDR3 bases are TGTGCCAGCAGTTTGGGGCCGGGCCTCTGGGGCGAAAAACTGTTTTTT. The chain employs TRBV7-8 and TRBJ1-4; a possible D gene is TRBD1 (5 bases). Deletions cut 6 bases from V and 8 bases from J, with 22 bases between. Germline values: CDR1 SGHVS, CDR2 FQNEAQ. The CDR3 covers 16 residues.

The genes are TRBV19 and TRBJ1-1; 7 bases match TRBD1. After removal of 8 bases from V and 4 bases from J, the junction contained 10 bases not matched to a gene. This CDR3 contains 14 residues. Germline V gives CDR1 LNHDA, CDR2 SQIVND (reference sequence). This chain's CDR3 is CASVRQGRGTEAFF. DNA for the CDR3: TGTGCCAGTGTTAGACAGGGCCGGGGCACTGAAGCTTTCTTT.

The chain carries TRBV7-6 and TRBJ1-4, with D possibly matching TRBD1 (5 bases). This CDR3 is built from 15 residues. V lost 4 bases, J lost 6 bases, and 15 bases lay in between. From germline, CDR1 is SGHVS and CDR2 FNYEAQ. The CDR3 DNA sequence: TGTGCCAGCAGCTCGGGGGTGGGCTCTGATGAAAAACTGTTTTTT. This sequence encodes CASSSGVGSDEKLFF.

The V and J genes are TRBV21-1 and TRBJ1-5; the D call TRBD1 from the table was never checked on the DNA. TRBV21-1 is designated a pseudogene. The CDR3 length is 14 residues. CDR3 coding DNA: TGTGCCAGCGCATCGGGACAGAACTATCAGCCCCAGCATTTT. It translates to CASASGQNYQPQHF.

This clone was observed a single time. The chain has TRBV28 and TRBJ2-7, with TRBD2 identical over 15 bases. Trimming at V came to 5 bases and at J to 0 bases, leaving 11 bases not matched to a gene. Looked up from germline, CDR1 is MDHEN and CDR2 is SYDVKM. The CDR3 totals 19 residues. CDR3 DNA sequence: TGTGCCAGCAGTCCCCGTTTCGGACTAGCGGGGGGGAGCTCCTACGAGCAGTACTTC. It yields the protein CASSPRFGLAGGSSYEQYF.

This chain uses TRBV5-5 with TRBJ2-7, with D possibly called TRBD1 or TRBD2 (5 bases each). The CDR3 has 17 residues. The germline CDR1 and CDR2 sequences are SGHKS and YYEKEE (reference sequence). The V end lost 2 bases, the J end lost 4 bases, and 22 bases lay between the germline ends. CDR3 DNA sequence: TGTGCCAGCAGCTTAGGGCAGCTTGGGGGAGTGGGTTACGAGCAGTACTTC. The encoded protein is CASSLGQLGGVGYEQYF.

This chain uses TRBV5-6 with TRBJ1-1; 8 bases match TRBD1. With V trimmed by 1 base and J by 3 bases, 5 bases remained unmatched. Germline V gene sequence: CDR1 SGHDT, CDR2 YYEEEE. This CDR3 region has 15 residues. This chain's CDR3 is CASSLTGGLDTEAFF. The CDR3, as DNA: TGTGCCAGCAGCTTGACAGGGGGTTTGGACACTGAAGCTTTCTTT.

This chain connects TRBV5-1 to TRBJ2-3; D remains unclear. The CDR3 is 16 residues long. Per the germline V gene, CDR1 is SGHRS and CDR2 is YFSETQ. Trimming removed 0 bases at V and 2 bases at J, with 13 bases between. The CDR3 here is CASSLVPGIPTDTQYF. The CDR3 nucleotides are TGCGCCAGCAGCTTGGTCCCGGGCATACCCACAGATACGCAGTATTTT. The full variable domain, completed using reference TRBV5-1 and TRBJ2-3, is KAGVTQTPRYLIKTRGQQVTLSCSPISGHRSVSWYQQTPGQGLQFLFEYFSETQRNKGNFPGRFSGRQFSNSRSEMNVSTLELGDSALYLCASSLVPGIPTDTQYFGPGTRLTVL.

The rearrangement joins TRBV11-1 to TRBJ1-1, with unresolved D. CDR1 is SGHAT and CDR2 is FQDESV in the germline V gene (reference sequence). The CDR3 extends over 11 amino acids. The V end was cut by 1 base, the J end by 7 bases, with 4 bases between. The CDR3 sequence: CASSLGGEAFF. The CDR3 DNA is TGTGCCAGCAGCTTAGGAGGTGAAGCTTTCTTT.

The V call is TRBV5-6, the J call TRBJ1-6, with D tentatively TRBD1 (5 bases). Trimming pared 4 bases from V and 5 bases from J, leaving 13 bases between. There are 15 residues in the CDR3. The germline V gene has CDR1 SGHDT and CDR2 YYEEEE. In DNA form, the CDR3 reads TGTGCCAGCAGCCGACGCGGGGCCAATAATTCACCCCTCCACTTT. Translation: CASSRRGANNSPLHF.

V and J are TRBV5-1 and TRBJ1-1; unclear D gene. V lost 1 base, J lost 7 bases, and 14 bases lay in between. The CDR3 is 14 amino acids. From germline, CDR1 is SGHRS and CDR2 YFSETQ. In DNA form, the CDR3 reads TGCGCCAGCAGCTTGAACGGCGGGGAACTTGAAGCTTTCTTT. Encoded protein: CASSLNGGELEAFF.

The chain links TRBV19 to TRBJ2-6; a possible D gene is TRBD1 (6 bases). The V gene's germline CDR1 is LNHDA and CDR2 SQIVND (reference sequence). This CDR3 has 17 amino acids. V lost 7 bases and J lost 0, with 16 bases in between. The CDR3 region is CASIRTASYSGANVLTF. CDR3 in DNA: TGTGCCAGTATTAGGACAGCGAGTTACTCTGGGGCCAACGTCCTGACTTTC. The whole variable domain, filled in from reference TRBV19 and TRBJ2-6, reads DGGITQSPKYLFRKEGQNVTLSCEQNLNHDAMYWYRQDPGQGLRLIYYSQIVNDFQKGDIAEGYSVSREKKESFPLTVTSAQKNPTAFYLCASIRTASYSGANVLTFGAGSRLTVL.